A single sample gave rise to the 24 T cell receptor beta chains below, sequenced in a study of blood T cell repertoires in COVID-19. Sequencing used immunoSEQ multiplex PCR; TCRdb keeps in-frame clones, though not all of them. In the table there are about 300,000 clones, around 84% of which are singletons. Sequencing was performed on peripheral blood. The receptors here all came from a human donor with COVID-19, enrolled during active disease. The donor label of this sample is uncertain.

This chain joins TRBV7-3 and TRBJ2-2; D perhaps matches TRBD1 (6 bases). The V end was cut by 5 bases, the J end by 1 base, with 14 bases between. CDR1 is SGHTA, CDR2 FQGTGA, per germline. The CDR3 has 16 residues. This CDR3 reads CASSVRATGNTGELFF. In nucleotides, the CDR3 is TGTGCCAGCAGCGTCCGGGCGACAGGGAACACCGGGGAGCTGTTTTTT.

The CDR3 DNA reads TGCGCCAGCAGCCAAGACGTCGGGACAGCCGGGGAGCTGTTTTTT. It encodes CASSQDVGTAGELFF. J is TRBJ2-2 and V is TRBV4-1; 7 nucleotides agree with TRBD1. The CDR3 runs 15 residues. After removal of 0 bases from V and 6 bases from J, the junction contained 4 bases not matched to a gene. CDR1 is MGHRA and CDR2 is YSYEKL in the germline V gene.

V gene TRBV11-3 combines with J gene TRBJ2-7, with 9 bases that match TRBD1. The V gene's germline CDR1 is SGHNT and CDR2 YENEEA. The CDR3 is made up of 14 amino acids. The junction had 8 bases not matched to a gene; V was cut back by 5 bases and J by 6 bases. CDR3: CASSPQGAVGEQYF. In DNA form, the CDR3 reads TGTGCCAGCAGCCCACAGGGGGCAGTAGGCGAGCAGTACTTC.

The genes are TRBV5-1 and TRBJ2-7, with 9 bases identical to TRBD2. The V and J ends lost 4 bases and 2 bases, in that order; junction bases with no gene match: 4. The germline V gene encodes CDR1 SGHRS and CDR2 YFSETQ. CDR3 length: 14 residues. The CDR3 sequence: CASSPSGTPYEQYF. CDR3 DNA: TGCGCCAGCAGCCCTAGCGGGACCCCCTACGAGCAGTACTTC.

The chain joins TRBV19 to TRBJ2-5; D is unresolved. This CDR3 has 13 residues. V lost 5 bases and J 0 bases, leaving 7 bases between the germline ends. Germline CDR1 LNHDA, CDR2 SQIVND (reference sequence). The CDR3 here is CASSGLYQETQYF. The CDR3 DNA reads TGTGCCAGTAGTGGGCTTTACCAAGAGACCCAGTACTTC.

The chain couples TRBV19 to TRBJ1-2; TRBD1 is a possible D gene (6 bases). The CDR3 has 14 residues. Germline V lookup: CDR1 LNHDA, CDR2 SQIVND (reference sequence). The ends were cut back, 10 bases at V and 3 bases at J, with 18 bases in the middle. The CDR3, as DNA: TGTGCCACTCACCCCCGGACAGAGGACTATGGCTACACCTTC. Translated, it gives CATHPRTEDYGYTF.

This clone was counted between two and nine times. V and J are TRBV5-6 and TRBJ2-1, with TRBD2 identical over 9 bases. Trimming cost V 0 bases and J 8 bases; bases outside gene matches: 6. This CDR3 is 15 amino acids long. CDR1 is SGHDT, CDR2 YYEEEE, per germline. CDR3 loop: CASSLASGILYEQFF. Written as DNA, the CDR3 is TGTGCCAGCAGCTTGGCTAGCGGGATTTTGTATGAGCAGTTCTTC.

This clone was picked up a small number of times. The rearrangement uses TRBV5-1 and TRBJ2-7; the D gene is possibly TRBD2 (5 bases). Looked up from germline, CDR1 is SGHRS and CDR2 is YFSETQ. V was shortened by 4 bases and J by 3 bases, with 14 bases between the two germline ends. The CDR3 has 14 residues. Here the CDR3 DNA reads TGCGCCAGCAGCCCCACCGAGGGATACTACGAGCAGTACTTC. Translating gives CASSPTEGYYEQYF.

This rearrangement joins TRBV19 to TRBJ1-1; TRBD1 is a possible D gene (6 bases). Between the trimmed V and J ends, which lost 4 bases and 7 bases, there was a span of 16 bases. Germline values: CDR1 LNHDA, CDR2 SQIVND (reference sequence). This CDR3 region has 14 residues. For the CDR3, the DNA is TGTGCCAGTAGTACACAACAGGGAACTCATGAAGCTTTCTTT. It specifies CASSTQQGTHEAFF.

This sequence joins TRBV28 and TRBJ2-3, with 7 bases matching TRBD1. V dropped 10 bases and J dropped 2; count of bases not matched to a gene: 9. Germline assignment: CDR1 MDHEN and CDR2 SYDVKM. The CDR3 contains 14 residues. The CDR3 nucleotides read TGTGCCATTCTCGACAGGGCAGCCACAGATACGCAGTATTTT. Translating gives CAILDRAATDTQYF.

The CDR3 bases are TGCGCCAGCAGCCCACAGGGGGCCAATCAGCCCCAGCATTTT. Protein sequence: CASSPQGANQPQHF. V usage is TRBV5-1 and J usage is TRBJ1-5, with 9 bases matching TRBD1. Germline V gene sequence: CDR1 SGHRS, CDR2 YFSETQ. This CDR3 comprises 14 residues. Losses at the gene ends were 4 bases for V and 3 bases for J; bases not matched to a gene: 2.

V usage is TRBV7-9 and J usage is TRBJ1-4, with a tentative D call TRBD1 (5 bases). Germline assignment: CDR1 SEHNR and CDR2 FQNEAQ (reference sequence). The ends were cut back, 1 base at V and 0 bases at J, with 12 bases in the middle. The CDR3 has 17 amino acids. CDR3 in amino acids: CASSLGGGFATNEKLFF. The CDR3 nucleotides read TGTGCCAGCAGCTTAGGGGGCGGATTTGCAACTAATGAAAAACTGTTTTTT.

The table lists this clone with a count of one. The chain employs TRBV2 and TRBJ2-2, with 9 positions matching TRBD1. The germline V gene has CDR1 SNHLY and CDR2 FYNNEI. The CDR3 consists of 13 residues. The V and J ends lost 7 bases and 7 bases, in that order; junction bases with no gene match: 4. The CDR3 here is CASTGTGIGELFF. The CDR3 bases are TGTGCCAGCACCGGGACAGGGATCGGGGAGCTGTTTTTT. Using reference TRBV2 and TRBJ2-2 for the parts outside the CDR3, the full variable domain is EPEVTQTPSHQVTQMGQEVILRCVPISNHLYFYWYRQILGQKVEFLVSFYNNEISEKSEIFDDQFSVERPDGSNFTLKIRSTKLEDSAMYFCASTGTGIGELFFGEGSRLTVL.

The chain combines TRBV28 with TRBJ2-1; 8 nucleotides agree with TRBD2. This CDR3 contains 17 residues. CDR1 and CDR2 from the germline V gene are MDHEN and SYDVKM. With 5 bases clipped from V and 0 bases from J, the junction kept 9 bases outside the gene matches. The CDR3 DNA is TGTGCCAGCAGTCCATGGGGCAGCGGGAGCTCCTACAATGAGCAGTTCTTC. Encoded protein: CASSPWGSGSSYNEQFF.

This chain uses TRBV29-1 with TRBJ1-5; D is uncertain. There are 12 residues in the CDR3. Germline values: CDR1 SQVTM, CDR2 ANQGSEA. Trimming removed 3 bases from V and 7 bases from J, with 10 bases in between. The CDR3, as DNA: TGCAGCGTTGAGGGCCCTCAACAGCCCCAGCATTTT. Protein sequence: CSVEGPQQPQHF.

V and J are TRBV7-2 and TRBJ2-7; the match to TRBD1 covers 7 bases. The germline V gene has CDR1 SGHTA and CDR2 FQGNSA. The CDR3 has 14 residues. Losses at the gene ends were 1 base for V and 4 bases for J; bases not matched to a gene: 4. The CDR3 sequence is CASSLDPDRYEQYF. The CDR3 coding sequence is TGTGCCAGCAGCTTAGATCCGGACAGGTACGAGCAGTACTTC.

This clone was counted once. The V and J genes are TRBV3-1 (or the pseudogene TRBV3-2) and TRBJ2-7, with a tentative D call TRBD2 (6 bases). Germline assignment: CDR1 LGHDT and CDR2 YNNKEL (reference sequence). The CDR3 loop spans 17 amino acids. V lost 0 bases, J lost 0 bases, and 15 bases lay in between. The CDR3: CASSQDRLAWSSYEQYF. For the CDR3, the DNA is TGTGCCAGCAGCCAAGATCGGCTAGCGTGGAGCTCCTACGAGCAGTACTTC.

This rearrangement joins TRBV4-1 to TRBJ2-2; tentative D call: TRBD2 (6 bases). The CDR3 consists of 16 residues. The ends were cut back, 0 bases at V and 2 bases at J, with 10 bases in the middle. From germline, CDR1 is MGHRA and CDR2 YSYEKL. The CDR3 nucleotides read TGCGCCAGCAGCCAAGACCCAGCGGGTAACACCGGGGAGCTGTTTTTT. Protein sequence: CASSQDPAGNTGELFF.

This clone showed up just a few times. The chain joins TRBV28 to TRBJ1-1; no firm D call. V gave up 5 bases and J gave up 0 bases, with 4 bases separating them. Germline loops: CDR1 MDHEN, CDR2 SYDVKM. The CDR3 is 12 residues long. This CDR3 reads CASSPLNTEAFF. For the CDR3, the DNA is TGTGCCAGCAGTCCTCTGAACACTGAAGCTTTCTTT. The full variable domain, completed using reference TRBV28 and TRBJ1-1, is DVKVTQSSRYLVKRTGEKVFLECVQDMDHENMFWYRQDPGLGLRLIYFSYDVKMKEKGDIPEGYSVSREKKERFSLILESASTNQTSMYLCASSPLNTEAFFGQGTRLTVV.

The J gene is TRBJ1-3, the V gene TRBV6-5; D uncertain. Trimming removed 5 bases from V and 4 bases from J, with 9 bases in between. The CDR3 extends over 13 amino acids. Germline values: CDR1 MNHEY, CDR2 SVGAGI. CDR3 bases: TGTGCCAGCAGTCGCGACGGGGGAAACACCATATATTTT. It yields the protein CASSRDGGNTIYF.

This chain links TRBV3-1 (or the pseudogene TRBV3-2) with TRBJ1-1, with 7 nucleotides matching TRBD1. Germline V gene lookup returns CDR1 LGHDT and CDR2 YNNKEL (reference sequence). There are 16 residues in the CDR3. Trimming cost V 4 bases and J 7 bases; bases outside gene matches: 15. The CDR3: CASSPLTGQRPLEAFF. For the CDR3, the DNA is TGTGCCAGCAGCCCGTTGACAGGGCAACGGCCCCTTGAAGCTTTCTTT.

This chain connects TRBV5-1 to TRBJ2-1; 12 bases align to TRBD2. Germline CDR1 and CDR2: SGHRS and YFSETQ. The CDR3 has 16 residues. Trimming removed 2 bases from V and 4 bases from J; junction bases left unmatched: 4. CDR3 loop: CASSLSGTSGYNEQFF. The CDR3, as DNA: TGCGCCAGCAGCTTAAGCGGGACTAGCGGGTACAATGAGCAGTTCTTC.

This clone turned up a few times. V gene TRBV5-1 combines with J gene TRBJ1-3; TRBD1 is a possible D gene (6 bases). Trimming removed 4 bases at V and 0 bases at J, with 14 bases between. In germline, CDR1 is SGHRS, CDR2 YFSETQ. The CDR3 runs 16 residues. This CDR3 reads CASSTSTGHSGNTIYF. The CDR3 DNA is TGCGCCAGCAGCACCTCGACAGGCCACTCTGGAAACACCATATATTTT.

This chain connects TRBV18 to TRBJ2-7, with 10 bases lining up with TRBD2. The germline gives CDR1 KGHSH, CDR2 LQKENI. V was pared by 3 bases and J by 4 bases, with 6 bases of the junction left unmatched. This CDR3 has 15 amino acids. The CDR3 is CASSPASGRWYEQYF. CDR3 DNA sequence: TGTGCCAGCTCACCGGCTAGCGGGAGATGGTACGAGCAGTACTTC.